This T cell receptor (beta chain) was sequenced for a study of technical replicates of blood from a handful of donors. The data were produced by immunoSEQ multiplex PCR, yet TCRdb's version contains in-frame clones alone and is incomplete. The sample comprises approximately 82,000 clones, about 90% of which are singletons, and approximately 0.3% rests with the top ten. Germline V gene data show CDR1 as MDHEN and CDR2 as SYDVKM. V gave up 6 bases and J gave up 4 bases; unmatched junction bases: 5. The CDR3 spans 14 residues. The chain carries TRBV28 and TRBJ1-1; 10 bases fit TRBD1. Sequencing was performed on T cells isolated from PBMCs. This receptor was taken from a human donor in good health. CDR3 coding DNA: TGTGCCAGCAGGAGACAGGGGGCGCTCACTGAAGCTTTCTTT. Translating it yields CASRRQGALTEAFF.